This TCR beta chain is from a study of cytotoxic CD8 clonotypes in ibrutinib-treated CLL. General study findings and limits: Public clonotypes, found uncommonly, either contracted or stayed stable on treatment. The clonality went up when patients responded to ibrutinib and dropped back toward baseline at progression.

The germline CDR1 and CDR2 sequences are SGHDN and FVKESK. With V trimmed by 1 base and J by 2 bases, 10 bases remained unmatched. This CDR3 region has 18 residues. As to this clone: The antigen remains unidentified.

Clones were sequenced by immunoSEQ multiplex PCR, and TCRdb holds only the in-frame ones, with some missing. The sample lists some 120,000 clones, approximately 80% occurring once. This sequence joins TRBV14 and TRBJ2-2; TRBD2 matches at 7 bases. The receptor was isolated from a human donor with chronic lymphocytic leukemia. Sequences were derived from PBMCs, sampled after 24 months of ibrutinib treatment. The CDR3 region is CASSQVGGRMLNTGELFF. The CDR3 DNA is TGTGCCAGCAGCCAAGTGGGAGGGCGGATGCTTAACACCGGGGAGCTGTTTTTT.